This record concerns one TCR beta chain sequence. Its antigen is not known. The sample originates from a study of identical twins. General study results and limits: Twin-shared out-of-frame alpha sequences showed excess low generation probability. There were fewer insertions in abundant cord blood beta clonotypes, but memory repertoires showed no such pattern.

Template switching added a universal primer site, and cDNA bore unique molecular identifiers. TCRdb called the 5' RACE reads again in MiXCR, with one record for every CDR3 protein. The data show around 250,000 distinct CDR3 sequences, about 8.3% seen once. All of the donors were Caucasians in good health. The CDR3 has 15 residues. Germline CDR1 is LGHNA and CDR2 is YNFKEQ. After removal of 0 bases from V and 6 bases from J, the junction contained 6 bases not matched to a gene. These data also formed part of another study, on yellow fever vaccine responses in identical twins.

The sample taken for sequencing was CD8+ T cells sorted from blood. This receptor was identified in a woman between 18 and 29 years old in good health. The rearrangement links TRBV4-2 to TRBJ2-7; 9 bases agree with TRBD2. The CDR3 spells CASSQEAGGPAEQYF. The CDR3 coding sequence is TGTGCCAGCAGCCAAGAAGCGGGGGGTCCAGCCGAGCAGTACTTC.